The T cell receptor (beta chain) described here comes from a study of shared clonotypes between healthy human individuals. Points from the study as a whole: Across a handful of donors, naive CD4 shared about 5%, naive CD8 more than 3%, memory CD4 roughly 2.4%, memory CD8 approximately 0.4%.

The test was conducted at deep level. For every subset, genomic DNA was evenly distributed across several immunoSEQ plates. Sorted-subset replicate PCRs used 200 to 250 ng DNA, some 30,000 T cell genomes. TCRdb keeps only in-frame clones here, not all; method: immunoSEQ multiplex PCR. In the table there are roughly 2.1 million clones, 85% to 95% of which are singletons. CD45RO-negative, CCR7-positively selected cells formed the naive CD8 fraction, excluding terminally differentiated effector memory CD45RA+ cells. V was pared by 6 bases and J by 3 bases, with 9 bases of the junction left unmatched. Germline assignment: CDR1 MDHEN and CDR2 SYDVKM. The CDR3 totals 15 residues. A remark on this clone: Its target is unknown.

This TCR was sampled from a man between 18 and 29 years old in good health. Some clones in this sample may be carry-over from other donors' samples. The chain couples TRBV28 to TRBJ2-7, with 9 bases matching TRBD1. The sequencing input was naive CD8+ T cells from PBMCs. CDR3 nucleotides: TGTGCCAGCAGGCTGGGGACAGGGCGCCTCTACGAGCAGTACTTC. It translates to CASRLGTGRLYEQYF.